Detailed here is one T cell receptor beta chain. The data are from a study of cytomegalovirus exposure and HLA in healthy donors. The germline V gene has CDR1 MNHNS and CDR2 SASEGT. V lost 3 bases and J lost 3, with 12 bases in between. This CDR3 spans 15 amino acids. 13 Jbeta primers and 60 Vbeta primers were used for the PCR. Some clones are missing from TCRdb's copy, which holds only in-frame ones; the method was immunoSEQ multiplex PCR. The data show about 160,000 clones, roughly 79% seen once. The chain links TRBV6-1 to TRBJ1-5; no clear D. This TCR derives from a woman aged 50 to 65 in good health and CMV-seropositive. Source material: PBMCs. CDR3 region: CASSETPGNNQPQHF. The CDR3 DNA reads as TGTGCCAGCAGTGAGACGCCGGGAAACAATCAGCCCCAGCATTTT.